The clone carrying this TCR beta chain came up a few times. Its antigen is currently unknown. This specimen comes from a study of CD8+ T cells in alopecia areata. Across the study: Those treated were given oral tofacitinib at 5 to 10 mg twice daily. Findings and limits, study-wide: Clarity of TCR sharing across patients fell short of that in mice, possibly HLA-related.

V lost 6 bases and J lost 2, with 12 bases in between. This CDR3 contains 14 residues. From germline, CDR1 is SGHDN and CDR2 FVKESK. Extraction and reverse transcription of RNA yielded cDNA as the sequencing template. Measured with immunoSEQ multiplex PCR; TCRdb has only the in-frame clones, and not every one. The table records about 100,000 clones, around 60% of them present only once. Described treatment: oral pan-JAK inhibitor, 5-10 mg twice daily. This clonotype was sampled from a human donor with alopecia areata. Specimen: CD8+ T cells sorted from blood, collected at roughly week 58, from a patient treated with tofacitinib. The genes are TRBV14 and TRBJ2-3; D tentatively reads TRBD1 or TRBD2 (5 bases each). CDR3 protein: CASSPGRHTDTQYF. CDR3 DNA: TGTGCCAGCAGTCCGGGACGGCACACAGATACGCAGTATTTT.